This T cell receptor beta chain derives from a study of T cell repertoires in cytomegalovirus infection. Overall study context: An indication of both CMV infection and matching HLA type came from public TCR beta signatures. General observations from the study: Clonotype analysis showed dominance of the ex vivo response by HLA-C-restricted CMV-specific TCR beta clonotypes. The cumulative frequency of public TCR beta families distinguished individuals who carried CMV together with the relevant HLA.

TCRdb itself ran the reads through MiXCR, one entry per CDR3 protein. The table shows nearly 550,000 distinct CDR3 sequences, with 15% to 20% occurring only once. Deletions cut 2 bases from V and 3 bases from J, with 7 bases between. The CDR3 totals 13 residues. This clonotype occurred many times. Its target is unknown. The rearrangement joins TRBV12-3 or TRBV12-4 to TRBJ1-1; D gene ambiguous. This TCR derives from a human donor in good health (CMV status not recorded). Some clones in this sample may be carry-over from other donors' samples. Specimen: CD8+ T cells from PBMCs. The CDR3 loop is CASSLTAYTEAFF. For the CDR3, the DNA is TGTGCCAGCAGTTTAACAGCTTACACTGAAGCTTTCTTT.